A single sample gave rise to the 8 T cell receptor beta chains below, sequenced in a study of beta chain features in type 1 diabetes. As every portion of the isolated RNA was reverse transcribed, the sequencing read expressed TCRB transcripts. Clones were sequenced by immunoSEQ multiplex PCR, and TCRdb holds only the in-frame ones, with some missing. Here the sample spans roughly 400,000 clones, about 14% being singletons. The sample consisted of naive CD4+ T cells from blood. The receptors stem from a woman aged 18-35 years in good health.

A remark on this clone: Without the conserved terminal phenylalanine or tryptophan, this CDR3 likely stems from a read error. Because the CDR3's place on the DNA is in doubt, the DNA is left out and the CDR3 is given as listed by TCRdb. V and J are TRBV6-4 and TRBJ2-7; TRBD2, the D gene given by the table, was not confirmed from the DNA. Termini included, the CDR3 measures 14 amino acids. Per germline, CDR1 MRHNA and CDR2 SNTAGT. The CDR3 spells CASSAYTGYVCSTS.

This clone has only a few counts. The chain uses TRBV18 and TRBJ2-7; no clear D gene. This CDR3 is built from 12 residues. V dropped 3 bases and J dropped 2 bases, with 5 bases sitting between them. Looked up from germline, CDR1 is KGHSH and CDR2 is LQKENI. CDR3 protein: CASSPLTYEQYF. CDR3 in DNA: TGTGCCAGCTCACCCCTTACCTACGAGCAGTACTTC.

The CDR3, as DNA: TGTGCCACCAGCAGAACTAGCGGGAGGTACGAGCAGTACTTC. Translating it yields CATSRTSGRYEQYF. The chain has TRBV15 and TRBJ2-7, with TRBD2 matching 12 bases. The CDR3 runs 14 residues. V lost 2 bases, J lost 4 bases, and 0 bases stayed unmatched. Germline CDR1 reads LNHNV; CDR2 reads YYDKDF (reference sequence).

This clone occurred a few times. The rearrangement links TRBV23-1 to TRBJ1-1; D gene unclear. TRBV23-1 is marked as an open reading frame, function uncertain. V lost 2 bases, J lost 7 bases, and 8 bases lay in between. This CDR3 is 12 amino acids long. The CDR3 nucleotides are TGCGCCAGCAGTCAAATGTCCCTTGAAGCTTTCTTT. Protein sequence: CASSQMSLEAFF.

This clone was picked up a small number of times. This chain connects TRBV29-1 to TRBJ2-1, with 9 bases matching TRBD1. The germline V gene has CDR1 SQVTM and CDR2 ANQGSEA. Germline trimming cut 7 bases from V and 4 bases from J; bases unmatched to any gene: 5. The CDR3 runs 13 residues. Here the CDR3 DNA reads TGCAGCGCTCAGGGACAGGGTTACAATGAGCAGTTCTTC. Its protein is CSAQGQGYNEQFF.

The chain is built from TRBV28 and TRBJ1-1, with D unclear. CDR1 MDHEN and CDR2 SYDVKM come from the germline V gene. V was clipped by 7 bases and J by 3 bases, with 12 bases between them. The CDR3 is 13 residues long. The chain's CDR3 is CASTSGSYTEAFF. In nucleotides, the CDR3 is TGTGCCAGCACCTCGGGATCCTACACTGAAGCTTTCTTT.

This clone has just a few counts. The rearrangement links TRBV30 to TRBJ2-7; perhaps TRBD2 as D (6 bases). V was pared by 5 bases and J by 2 bases, with 16 bases between. This CDR3 has 14 amino acids. CDR1 and CDR2 (germline): GTSNPN, SVGIG (reference sequence). CDR3 DNA sequence: TGTGCCTGGGCTAAGCGGGCCCCGGCCTACGAGCAGTACTTC. It is translated as CAWAKRAPAYEQYF.

This rearrangement joins TRBV11-1 to TRBJ2-2; TRBD2 matches at 8 bases. The CDR3 has 14 amino acids. The V and J ends lost 3 bases and 6 bases, in that order; junction bases with no gene match: 3. Germline values: CDR1 SGHAT, CDR2 FQDESV (reference sequence). The CDR3 here is CASSFSGNPGELFF. The CDR3, as DNA: TGTGCCAGCAGCTTTAGCGGGAATCCCGGGGAGCTGTTTTTT. Using reference TRBV11-1 and TRBJ2-2 for the parts outside the CDR3, the full variable domain is EAEVAQSPRYKITEKSQAVAFWCDPISGHATLYWYRQILGQGPELLVQFQDESVVDDSQLPKDRFSAERLKGVDSTLKIQPAELGDSAMYLCASSFSGNPGELFFGEGSRLTVL.